Shown below are 10 T cell receptor beta chains from a single sample sequenced in a study of cytomegalovirus exposure and HLA in healthy donors. Primers: 60 Vbeta forward and 13 Jbeta reverse. Measured with immunoSEQ multiplex PCR; TCRdb has only the in-frame clones, and not every one. The sample has 95,000 to 150,000 clones; 74% are singletons. The sequencing sample was made of PBMCs. These receptors all come from a man aged 40-55 years in good health and CMV-seropositive.

With respect to this clone: The same CDR3 also results from other DNA sequences found in this sample. The chain links TRBV5-8 to TRBJ2-5; TRBD2 is a possible D gene (7 bases). V gave up 3 bases and J gave up 5 bases, with 29 bases separating them. The CDR3 loop spans 19 amino acids. The V gene's germline CDR1 is SGHTS and CDR2 YDEGEE. CDR3 protein: CASSSSGGLLGPLRETQYF. The CDR3 nucleotides read TGTGCCAGCAGCTCTTCCGGGGGGCTACTCGGTCCGCTCCGTGAGACCCAGTACTTC.

V is TRBV19 and J is TRBJ1-2; 7 bases match TRBD1. Unmatched junction bases numbered 4, after V lost 4 bases and J lost 5 bases. The CDR3 totals 13 residues. CDR1 is LNHDA and CDR2 is SQIVND in the germline V gene (reference sequence). The CDR3 sequence is CASSTGQTYGYTF. CDR3 in DNA: TGTGCCAGTAGTACGGGACAGACGTATGGCTACACCTTC.

The chain uses TRBV7-9 and TRBJ2-7, with D possibly TRBD1 on 5 matching bases. The CDR3 runs to 12 residues. CDR1 and CDR2 (germline): SEHNR, FQNEAQ (reference sequence). The V end was cut by 5 bases, the J end by 5 bases, with 10 bases between. The CDR3 sequence: CASSPVTDEQYF. The CDR3 DNA follows: TGTGCCAGCAGCCCGGTGACAGACGAGCAGTACTTC.

Here the CDR3 DNA reads TGTGCCAGCATTCGTATGGTAGGGGGCTCTGGGGCCAACGTCCTGACTTTC. This encodes CASIRMVGGSGANVLTF. The chain is built from TRBV2 and TRBJ2-6, with D maybe TRBD1 (6 bases). The V gene lost 7 bases and the J gene lost 0 bases, with 16 bases spanning the gap. The CDR3 has 17 amino acids. Per the germline V gene, CDR1 is SNHLY and CDR2 is FYNNEI. The full variable domain, rest sourced from reference TRBV2 and TRBJ2-6, is EPEVTQTPSHQVTQMGQEVILRCVPISNHLYFYWYRQILGQKVEFLVSFYNNEISEKSEIFDDQFSVERPDGSNFTLKIRSTKLEDSAMYFCASIRMVGGSGANVLTFGAGSRLTVL.

This sequence joins TRBV25-1 and TRBJ2-3, with 9 bases lining up with TRBD2. The CDR3 spans 15 residues. Germline V gives CDR1 MGHDK, CDR2 SYGVNS. The V and J ends lost 2 bases and 7 bases, in that order; junction bases with no gene match: 7. This CDR3 reads CASSEIEAGGYTQYF. CDR3 nucleotide sequence: TGTGCCAGCAGTGAAATCGAGGCGGGGGGGTATACGCAGTATTTT.

This clone turned up a few times. The gene calls are TRBV6-1 and TRBJ2-6; TRBD1 might be the D (5 bases). The germline V gene has CDR1 MNHNS and CDR2 SASEGT. This CDR3 comprises 16 residues. Between the trimmed V and J ends, which lost 4 bases and 0 bases, there was a span of 10 bases. As DNA, the CDR3 is TGTGCCAGCAGTGTCCTAAGGGGCTCTGGGGCCAACGTCCTGACTTTC. Its protein product is CASSVLRGSGANVLTF.

The gene calls are TRBV5-6 and TRBJ1-2; TRBD1 matches 7 bases. Germline CDR1 and CDR2: SGHDT and YYEEEE. The length of the CDR3 is 14 residues. Trimming cost V 2 bases and J 4 bases; bases outside gene matches: 5. DNA of the CDR3: TGTGCCAGCAGCTTTCGACAGGGCGGCTATGGCTACACCTTC. Protein sequence: CASSFRQGGYGYTF.

The chain combines TRBV6-5 with TRBJ2-7; 7 nucleotides agree with TRBD1. Germline V gives CDR1 MNHEY, CDR2 SVGAGI. CDR3 size: 14 residues. The trim removed 5 bases at V and 2 bases at J, leaving 6 bases unmatched. In DNA form, the CDR3 reads TGTGCCAGCAGTAGGCAGGGGGTCCCCTACGAGCAGTACTTC. Translated: CASSRQGVPYEQYF.

This clone was detected only a few times. CDR3 coding DNA: TGTGCCAGCAGCCAAGCTCTTAGACTAGCGGGAGTTCGGGAGCAGTTCTTC. Translating gives CASSQALRLAGVREQFF. The genes are TRBV4-2 and TRBJ2-1, with TRBD2 matching 12 bases. This CDR3 has 17 residues. V shed 1 base and J 10 bases; nucleotides not matched to a gene: 11. The germline CDR1 and CDR2 sequences are LGHNA and YNFKEQ.

This clone ranks as medium-sized. The chain carries TRBV6-5 and TRBJ2-1; tentatively, D is TRBD2 (7 bases). Trimming left V 0 bases short and J 6 bases short, with 12 bases between. The CDR3 is 15 amino acids. Germline CDR1 and CDR2: MNHEY and SVGAGI. As DNA, the CDR3 is TGTGCCAGCAGTTACTCGGGGGGGGCGGGCAATGAGCAGTTCTTC. It specifies CASSYSGGAGNEQFF.